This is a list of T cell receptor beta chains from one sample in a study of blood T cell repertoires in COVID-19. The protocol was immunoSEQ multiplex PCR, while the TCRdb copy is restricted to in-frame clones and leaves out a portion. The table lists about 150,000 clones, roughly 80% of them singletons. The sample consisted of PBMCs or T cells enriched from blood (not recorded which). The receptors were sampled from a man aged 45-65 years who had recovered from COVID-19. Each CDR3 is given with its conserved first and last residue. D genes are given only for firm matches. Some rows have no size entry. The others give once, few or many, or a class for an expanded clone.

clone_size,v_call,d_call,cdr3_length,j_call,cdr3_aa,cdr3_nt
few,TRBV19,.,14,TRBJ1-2,CASTPGGSNYGYTF,TGTGCCAGTACCCCCGGGGGATCTAACTATGGCTACACCTTC
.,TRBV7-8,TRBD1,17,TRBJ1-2,CASSIVPGQGLSYGYTF,TGTGCCAGCAGCATAGTACCGGGACAGGGCTTGAGCTATGGCTACACCTTC
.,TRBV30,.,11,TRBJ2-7,CAWSRGYEQYF,TGTGCCTGGAGTCGGGGTTACGAGCAGTACTTC
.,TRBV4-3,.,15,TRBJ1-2,CASSLGTRTNYGYTF,TGCGCCAGCAGCCTAGGGACACGAACTAACTATGGCTACACCTTC
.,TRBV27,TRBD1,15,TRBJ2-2,CASSSYRGHTGELFF,TGTGCCAGCAGTTCCTACAGGGGACATACCGGGGAGCTGTTTTTT
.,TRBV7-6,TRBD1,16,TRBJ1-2,CASSLGQGTANYGYTF,TGTGCCAGCAGCTTAGGACAGGGTACGGCTAACTATGGCTACACCTTC
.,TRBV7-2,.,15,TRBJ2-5,CASSLAPTAGETQYF,TGTGCCAGCAGCTTAGCTCCAACGGCCGGGGAGACCCAGTACTTC
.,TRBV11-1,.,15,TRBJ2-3,CASSLEGDGTDTQYF,TGTGCCAGCAGCTTAGAAGGGGATGGCACAGATACGCAGTATTTT
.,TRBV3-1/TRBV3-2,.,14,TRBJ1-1,CASSPGDTNTEAFF,TGTGCCAGCAGCCCAGGGGACACGAACACTGAAGCTTTCTTT
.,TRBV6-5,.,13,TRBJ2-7,CASSYEKYYEQYF,TGTGCCAGCAGTTACGAGAAATACTACGAGCAGTACTTC
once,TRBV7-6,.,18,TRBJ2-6,CASSLRAGDHSGANVLTF,TGTGCCAGCAGCTTACGGGCAGGGGATCACTCTGGGGCCAACGTCCTGACTTTC
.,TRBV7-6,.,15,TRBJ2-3,CASSSALRQDDTQYF,TGTGCCAGCAGTTCAGCGCTCCGACAGGACGATACGCAGTATTTT
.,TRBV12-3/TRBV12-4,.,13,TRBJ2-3,CASSFYNRDTQYF,TGTGCCAGCAGTTTTTATAACAGGGATACGCAGTATTTT
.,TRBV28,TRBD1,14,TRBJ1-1,CASSRDRVVTEAFF,TGTGCCAGCAGTCGGGACAGGGTTGTAACTGAAGCTTTCTTT
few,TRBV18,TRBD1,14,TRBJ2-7,CASSPRQGVYEQYF,TGTGCCAGCTCACCCCGACAGGGGGTATACGAGCAGTACTTC
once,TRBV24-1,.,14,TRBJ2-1,CATKGDGVGNEQFF,TGTGCCACCAAGGGGGACGGCGTGGGGAATGAGCAGTTCTTC
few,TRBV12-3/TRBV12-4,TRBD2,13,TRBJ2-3,CASSLGEGQTQYF,TGTGCCAGCAGTTTAGGGGAGGGGCAAACGCAGTATTTT
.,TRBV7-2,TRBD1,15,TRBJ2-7,CASSPGQGGFYEQYF,TGTGCCAGCAGTCCCGGACAGGGGGGATTCTACGAGCAGTACTTC
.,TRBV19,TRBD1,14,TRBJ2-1,CASSIPGTGGEQFF,TGTGCCAGTAGTATACCCGGGACAGGCGGAGAGCAGTTCTTC
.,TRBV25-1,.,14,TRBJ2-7,CASSDRTGSYEQYF,TGTGCCAGCAGTGATCGGACGGGGTCCTACGAGCAGTACTTC
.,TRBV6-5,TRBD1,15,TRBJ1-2,CASSHGQAPTKGYTF,TGTGCCAGCAGTCACGGACAGGCTCCAACGAAGGGCTACACCTTC
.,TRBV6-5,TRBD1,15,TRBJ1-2,CASSSPGQGNIGYTF,TGTGCCAGCAGTTCCCCCGGACAGGGGAATATTGGCTACACCTTC
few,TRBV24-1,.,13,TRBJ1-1,CATSGQRYTEAFF,TGTGCCACCAGTGGTCAGCGTTACACTGAAGCTTTCTTT
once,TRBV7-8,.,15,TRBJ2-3,CASSLGQGLADTQYF,TGTGCCAGCAGCTTAGGGCAGGGTCTCGCAGATACGCAGTATTTT
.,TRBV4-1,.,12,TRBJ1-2,CASSQGGDGYTF,TGCGCCAGCAGCCAAGGCGGGGATGGCTACACCTTC
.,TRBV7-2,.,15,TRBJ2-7,CASSLGQGSSYEQYF,TGTGCCAGCAGCTTAGGGCAGGGGTCCTCCTACGAGCAGTACTTC
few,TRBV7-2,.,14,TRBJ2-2,CASSLNGLTGELFF,TGTGCCAGCAGCTTAAACGGACTCACCGGGGAGCTGTTTTTT
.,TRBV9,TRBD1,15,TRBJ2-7,CASSVVAGGSYEQYF,TGTGCCAGCAGCGTAGTAGCAGGGGGCTCCTACGAGCAGTACTTC
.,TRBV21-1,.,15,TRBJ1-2,CASMGRTKANYGYTF,TGTGCCAGCATGGGCAGGACAAAAGCTAACTATGGCTACACCTTC
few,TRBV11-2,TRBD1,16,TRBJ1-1,CASSARDRGPGAEAFF,TGTGCCAGCAGCGCCCGGGACAGGGGGCCTGGGGCTGAAGCTTTCTTT
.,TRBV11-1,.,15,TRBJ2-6,CASSYWGAGANVLTF,TGTGCCAGCAGTTACTGGGGGGCTGGGGCCAACGTCCTGACTTTC
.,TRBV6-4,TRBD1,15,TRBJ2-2,CASSEGQGAGGELFF,TGTGCCAGCAGTGAAGGACAGGGTGCTGGCGGGGAGCTGTTTTTT
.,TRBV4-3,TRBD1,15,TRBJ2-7,CASSQDSAGGREQYF,TGCGCCAGCAGCCAAGATAGCGCAGGGGGCCGGGAGCAGTACTTC
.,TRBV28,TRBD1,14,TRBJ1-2,CASSLTGTNYGYTF,TGTGCCAGCAGTTTGACAGGGACTAACTATGGCTACACCTTC